These 8 T cell receptor beta chains were all obtained from the same sample, sequenced in a study of cytomegalovirus exposure and HLA in healthy donors. Researchers ran the PCR with 60 Vbeta and 13 Jbeta primers. Libraries were prepared by immunoSEQ multiplex PCR; TCRdb keeps only in-frame clonotypes and omits some of them. The sample consists of approximately 160,000 clones, 80% of them appearing once. What was sequenced was PBMCs. The receptors shown here come from a woman aged 50 to 65 in good health and CMV-seropositive.

The V call is TRBV6-4, the J call TRBJ2-2; 11 bases agree with TRBD2. Germline V CDR1 and CDR2: MRHNA, SNTAGT. The CDR3 covers 15 residues. V was pared by 6 bases and J by 5 bases, with 5 bases of the junction left unmatched. CDR3 nucleotides: TGTGCCAGCAGCCCCGGGACTAGCGGAACCGGGGAGCTGTTTTTT. Its translation: CASSPGTSGTGELFF.

This chain joins TRBV4-3 and TRBJ2-1; tentatively, D is TRBD1 (5 bases). The CDR3 length is 18 residues. Per germline, CDR1 LGHNA and CDR2 YSLEER. Trimming stripped 0 bases from V and 2 bases from J, with 17 bases between. CDR3 DNA sequence: TGCGCCAGCAGCCAAGACCATAGCTTCCAGGGCGCCTACAATGAGCAGTTCTTC. This codes for CASSQDHSFQGAYNEQFF.

The V call is TRBV29-1, the J call TRBJ2-7; a weak D match, TRBD2 (5 bases). Germline V gene data show CDR1 as SQVTM and CDR2 as ANQGSEA. The CDR3 length is 12 residues. V was trimmed by 6 bases and J by 1 base, leaving 10 bases between them. The CDR3 loop is CSVGGASYEQYF. The CDR3 DNA is TGCAGCGTCGGAGGAGCTTCCTACGAGCAGTACTTC.

The chain links TRBV4-3 to TRBJ2-7, with a weak D call TRBD1 (5 bases). The CDR3 has 16 residues. Germline loops: CDR1 LGHNA, CDR2 YSLEER. V lost 2 bases and J lost 4, with 18 bases in between. The CDR3 nucleotides read TGCGCCAGCAGCCAAAACCACCTTGCAGGGTGGTACGAGCAGTACTTC. Protein product: CASSQNHLAGWYEQYF.

This chain uses TRBV5-1 with TRBJ1-1; 7 bases agree with TRBD1. The CDR3 is 15 residues long. V was clipped by 2 bases and J by 1 base; unmatched bases: 5. Germline CDR1 reads SGHRS; CDR2 reads YFSETQ. Here the CDR3 reads CASSFLGTENTEAFF. DNA of the CDR3: TGCGCCAGCAGCTTCTTGGGGACAGAGAACACTGAAGCTTTCTTT.

The chain has TRBV30 and TRBJ2-7; 10 bases line up with TRBD1. Trimming at V came to 0 bases and at J to 5 bases, leaving 4 bases not matched to a gene. The CDR3 loop spans 14 amino acids. From germline, CDR1 is GTSNPN and CDR2 SVGIG (reference sequence). The CDR3 protein is CAWSVAGTGDEQYF. CDR3 DNA sequence: TGTGCCTGGAGTGTAGCCGGGACAGGGGACGAGCAGTACTTC. The full variable domain, in which reference TRBV30 and TRBJ2-7 provide the parts outside the CDR3, is SQTIHQWPATLVQPVGSPLSLECTVEGTSNPNLYWYRQAAGRGLQLLFYSVGIGQISSEVPQNLSASRPQDRQFILSSKKLLLSDSGFYLCAWSVAGTGDEQYFGPGTRLTVT.

The V and J genes are TRBV28 and TRBJ2-7; D is undetermined. The CDR3 is 11 residues long. Germline V lookup: CDR1 MDHEN, CDR2 SYDVKM. Trimming took off 4 bases at V and 4 bases at J, with 5 bases between the two ends. CDR3 region: CASSSVYEQYF. Written as DNA, the CDR3 is TGTGCCAGCAGTTCTGTATACGAGCAGTACTTC.

The rearrangement links TRBV5-1 to TRBJ2-7; D gene unclear. The ends were cut back, 2 bases at V and 6 bases at J, with 15 bases in the middle. The CDR3 runs to 14 residues. Germline CDR1 reads SGHRS; CDR2 reads YFSETQ. The CDR3 DNA follows: TGCGCCAGCAGCTTTACCCCCGGAGCGAGCGAGCAGTACTTC. This gives the protein CASSFTPGASEQYF. Based on the CDR3 plus reference TRBV5-1 and TRBJ2-7, the full variable domain is KAGVTQTPRYLIKTRGQQVTLSCSPISGHRSVSWYQQTPGQGLQFLFEYFSETQRNKGNFPGRFSGRQFSNSRSEMNVSTLELGDSALYLCASSFTPGASEQYFGPGTRLTVT.